This T cell receptor beta chain was found in a study of control samples from healthy donors and cancer patients. CDR3 size: 12 residues. Trimming took off 0 bases at V and 6 bases at J, with 6 bases between the two ends. From germline, CDR1 is LGHDT and CDR2 YNNKEL (reference sequence). Clones were sequenced by immunoSEQ multiplex PCR, and TCRdb holds only the in-frame ones, with some missing. The data show about 120,000 clones, 80% to 90% seen once. This clone was counted only a few times. Sequencing was done on a sample of PBMCs. The chain links TRBV3-1 (or the pseudogene TRBV3-2) to TRBJ2-7; D not certain. The TCR sequence derives from a woman in her fifties or sixties with colorectal cancer. The CDR3, as DNA: TGTGCCAGCAGCCAAGATGAATCCGAGCAGTACTTC. This gives the protein CASSQDESEQYF.